The sequence of this TCR beta chain was determined in a study of control samples from healthy donors and cancer patients. Germline V CDR1 and CDR2: SGHDT, YYEEEE. V dropped 2 bases and J dropped 2 bases, with 10 bases sitting between them. The CDR3 spans 14 residues. In the case of this clone: The sample holds other DNA sequences that translate to the same CDR3.

TCRdb's copy holds only in-frame clones and misses some; the assay was immunoSEQ multiplex PCR. This sample yields around 82,000 clones, of which around 87% are seen a single time; 15% to 25% belongs to the top ten. The chain recombines TRBV5-6 with TRBJ1-2; D perhaps matches TRBD1 (6 bases). The specimen sequenced was blood. This receptor was obtained from a man aged 45-65 years in good health. Here the CDR3 DNA reads TGTGCCAGCAGCTTCGGGGGGCTCAACTATGGCTACACCTTC. Translated: CASSFGGLNYGYTF. Using reference TRBV5-6 and TRBJ1-2 for the parts outside the CDR3, the full variable domain is DAGVTQSPTHLIKTRGQQVTLRCSPKSGHDTVSWYQQALGQGPQFIFQYYEEEERQRGNFPDRFSGHQFPNYSSELNVNALLLGDSALYLCASSFGGLNYGYTFGSGTRLTVV.